This TCR beta chain was sequenced for a study of monozygotic twins with inflammatory bowel disease. This CDR3 is built from 14 residues. Germline V gene lookup returns CDR1 SGHRS and CDR2 YFSETQ. TCRdb reprocessed the 5' RACE reads and keeps a single row for each CDR3 protein, giving no DNA. The sample table includes over 150,000 distinct CDR3 sequences. What was sequenced was blood. The chain has TRBV5-1 and TRBJ1-1. The clonotype was recovered from a human donor with ulcerative colitis or Crohn's disease, or a healthy co-twin of an affected twin (not recorded which). This CDR3 reads CASSLERTNTEAFF.